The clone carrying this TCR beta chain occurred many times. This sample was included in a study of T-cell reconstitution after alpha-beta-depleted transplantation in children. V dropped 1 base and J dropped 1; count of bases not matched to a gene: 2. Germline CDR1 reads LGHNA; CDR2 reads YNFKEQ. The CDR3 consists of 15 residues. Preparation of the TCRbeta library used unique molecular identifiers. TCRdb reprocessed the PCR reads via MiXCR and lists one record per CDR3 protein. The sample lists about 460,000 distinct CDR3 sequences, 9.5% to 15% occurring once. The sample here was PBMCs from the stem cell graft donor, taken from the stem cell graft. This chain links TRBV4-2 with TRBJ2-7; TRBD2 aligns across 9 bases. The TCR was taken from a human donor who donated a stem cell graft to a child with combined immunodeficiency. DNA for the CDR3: TGTGCCAGCAGCCAAGGTGCGGGGGGGTCCTACGAGCAGTACTTC. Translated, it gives CASSQGAGGSYEQYF.